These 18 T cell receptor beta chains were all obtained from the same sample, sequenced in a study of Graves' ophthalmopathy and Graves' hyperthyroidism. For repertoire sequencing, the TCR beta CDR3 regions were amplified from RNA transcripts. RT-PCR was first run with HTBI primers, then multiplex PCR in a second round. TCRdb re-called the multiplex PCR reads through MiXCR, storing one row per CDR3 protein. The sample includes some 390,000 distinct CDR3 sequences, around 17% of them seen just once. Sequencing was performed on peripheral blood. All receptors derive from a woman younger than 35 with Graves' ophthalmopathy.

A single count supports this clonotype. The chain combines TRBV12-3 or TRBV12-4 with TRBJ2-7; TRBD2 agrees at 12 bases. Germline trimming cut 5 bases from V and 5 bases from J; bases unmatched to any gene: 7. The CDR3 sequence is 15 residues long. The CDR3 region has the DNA TGTGCCAGCAGTCCAGGACTAGCGGGATACCACGAGCAGTACTTC. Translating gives CASSPGLAGYHEQYF.

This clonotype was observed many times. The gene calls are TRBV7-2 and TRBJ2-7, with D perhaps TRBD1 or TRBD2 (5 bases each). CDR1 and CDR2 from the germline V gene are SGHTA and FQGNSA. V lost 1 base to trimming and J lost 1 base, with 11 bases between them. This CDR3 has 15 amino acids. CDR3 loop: CASSLVGTLSYEQYF. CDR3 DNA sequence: TGTGCCAGCAGCTTAGTCGGGACCCTATCCTACGAGCAGTACTTC.

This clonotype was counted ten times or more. Written as DNA, the CDR3 is TGTGCCAGCAGTTACCGTCCCGGCTCCATCTCCTACGAGCAGTACTTC. It translates to CASSYRPGSISYEQYF. The chain employs TRBV6-2 or TRBV6-3 and TRBJ2-7; D uncertain. The CDR3 consists of 16 residues. Per germline, CDR1 MNHEY and CDR2 SVGEGT. Trimming stripped 2 bases from V and 0 bases from J, with 14 bases between.

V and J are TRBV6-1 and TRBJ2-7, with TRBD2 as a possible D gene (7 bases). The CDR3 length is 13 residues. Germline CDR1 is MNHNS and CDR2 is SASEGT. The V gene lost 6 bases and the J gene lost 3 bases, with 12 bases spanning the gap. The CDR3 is CASSRGGDYEQYF. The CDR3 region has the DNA TGTGCCAGCAGCAGGGGAGGGGACTACGAGCAGTACTTC.

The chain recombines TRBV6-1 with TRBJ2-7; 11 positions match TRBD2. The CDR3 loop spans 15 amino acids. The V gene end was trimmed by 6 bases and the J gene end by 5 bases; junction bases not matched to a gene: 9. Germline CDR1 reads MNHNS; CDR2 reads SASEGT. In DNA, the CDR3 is TGTGCCAGCAGGGAACTAGCGGGAGTCGGGGACGAGCAGTACTTC. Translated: CASRELAGVGDEQYF.

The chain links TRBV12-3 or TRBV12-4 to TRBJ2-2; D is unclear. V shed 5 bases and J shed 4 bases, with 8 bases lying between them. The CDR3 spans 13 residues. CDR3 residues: CASSLRSTGELFF. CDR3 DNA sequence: TGTGCCAGCAGTCTGCGAAGCACCGGGGAGCTGTTTTTT.

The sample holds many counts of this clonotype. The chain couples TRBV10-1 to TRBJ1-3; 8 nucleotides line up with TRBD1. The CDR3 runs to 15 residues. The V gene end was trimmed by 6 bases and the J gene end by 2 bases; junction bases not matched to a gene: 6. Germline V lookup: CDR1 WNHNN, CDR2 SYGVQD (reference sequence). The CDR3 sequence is CASRSDRGPGNTIYF. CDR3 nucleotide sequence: TGCGCCAGCAGAAGTGACAGGGGACCTGGAAACACCATATATTTT.

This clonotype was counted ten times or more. The CDR3 loop is CASSPGLAGGWTGELFF. In nucleotides, the CDR3 is TGTGCCAGCAGCCCGGGACTAGCGGGGGGATGGACCGGGGAGCTGTTTTTT. This chain joins TRBV11-2 and TRBJ2-2; 15 nucleotides agree with TRBD2. The CDR3 has 17 residues. The germline V gene has CDR1 SGHAT and CDR2 FQNNGV. The V gene end was trimmed by 5 bases and the J gene end by 5 bases; junction bases not matched to a gene: 6.

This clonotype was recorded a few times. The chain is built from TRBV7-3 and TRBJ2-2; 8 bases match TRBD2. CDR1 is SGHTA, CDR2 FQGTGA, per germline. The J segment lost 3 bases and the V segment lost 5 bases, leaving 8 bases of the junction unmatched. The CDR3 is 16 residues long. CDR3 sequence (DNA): TGTGCCAGCAGCCCCCGAGCGGGAGTGGACACCGGGGAGCTGTTTTTT. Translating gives CASSPRAGVDTGELFF.

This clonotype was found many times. Here the CDR3 DNA reads TGTGCCGCAGGGCCGGGAGGGAACTATGGCTACACCTTC. Encoded protein: CAAGPGGNYGYTF. The V gene is TRBV6-1, the J gene TRBJ1-2, with D maybe TRBD1 (5 bases). This CDR3 region has 13 residues. V lost 11 bases, J lost 2 bases, and 15 bases lay in between. Germline V gene lookup returns CDR1 MNHNS and CDR2 SASEGT.

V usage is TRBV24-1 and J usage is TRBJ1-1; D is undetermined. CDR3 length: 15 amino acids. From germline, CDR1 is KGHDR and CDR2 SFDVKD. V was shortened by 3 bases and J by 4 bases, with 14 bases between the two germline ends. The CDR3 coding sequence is TGTGCCACCAGTGATAATAAGGGATGGGGCACTGAAGCTTTCTTT. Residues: CATSDNKGWGTEAFF.

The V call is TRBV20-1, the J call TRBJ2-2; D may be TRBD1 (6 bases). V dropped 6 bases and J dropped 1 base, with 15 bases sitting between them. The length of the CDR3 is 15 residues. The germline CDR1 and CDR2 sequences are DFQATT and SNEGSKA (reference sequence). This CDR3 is CSAEPQGRNTGELFF. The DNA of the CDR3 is TGCAGTGCCGAACCCCAGGGGAGGAACACCGGGGAGCTGTTTTTT.

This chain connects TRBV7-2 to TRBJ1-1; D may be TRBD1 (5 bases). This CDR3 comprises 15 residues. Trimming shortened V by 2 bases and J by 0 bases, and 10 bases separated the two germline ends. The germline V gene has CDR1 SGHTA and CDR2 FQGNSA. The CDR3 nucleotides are TGTGCCAGCAGCTTAAGCAGGGACCTGAACACTGAAGCTTTCTTT. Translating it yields CASSLSRDLNTEAFF. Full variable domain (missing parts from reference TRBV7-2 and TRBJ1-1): GAGVSQSPSNKVTEKGKDVELRCDPISGHTALYWYRQSLGQGLEFLIYFQGNSAPDKSGLPSDRFSAERTGGSVSTLTIQRTQQEDSAVYLCASSLSRDLNTEAFFGQGTRLTVV.

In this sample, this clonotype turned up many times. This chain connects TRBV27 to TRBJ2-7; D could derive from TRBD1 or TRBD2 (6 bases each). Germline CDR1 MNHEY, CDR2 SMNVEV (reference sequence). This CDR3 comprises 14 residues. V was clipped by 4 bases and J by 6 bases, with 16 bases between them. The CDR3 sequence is CASSSRGGTGEQYF. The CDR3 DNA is TGTGCCAGCAGTTCCAGGGGCGGGACGGGCGAGCAGTACTTC.

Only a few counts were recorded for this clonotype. The CDR3 region has the DNA TGTGCCAGCCACCGGGTTCAGGGGATGAACACCGGGGAGCTGTTTTTT. Translated, it gives CASHRVQGMNTGELFF. The chain carries TRBV6-2 or TRBV6-3 and TRBJ2-2, with D perhaps matching TRBD1 (6 bases). Trimming cost V 8 bases and J 1 base, with 17 bases left between them. This CDR3 region has 16 residues. Germline loops: CDR1 MNHEY, CDR2 SVGEGT.

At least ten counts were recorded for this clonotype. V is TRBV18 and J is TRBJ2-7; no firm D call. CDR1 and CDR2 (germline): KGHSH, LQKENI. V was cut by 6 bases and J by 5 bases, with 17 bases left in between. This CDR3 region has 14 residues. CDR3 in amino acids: CASSTDGQLNEQYF. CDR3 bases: TGTGCCAGCTCGACGGACGGTCAACTTAACGAGCAGTACTTC.

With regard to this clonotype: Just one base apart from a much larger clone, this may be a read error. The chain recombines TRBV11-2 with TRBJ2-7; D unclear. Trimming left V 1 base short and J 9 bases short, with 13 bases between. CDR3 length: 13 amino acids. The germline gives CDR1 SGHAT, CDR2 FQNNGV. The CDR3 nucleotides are TGTGCCAGCAGCTTAGGGGGTCCTCCCGCGCAGTACTTC. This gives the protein CASSLGGPPAQYF.

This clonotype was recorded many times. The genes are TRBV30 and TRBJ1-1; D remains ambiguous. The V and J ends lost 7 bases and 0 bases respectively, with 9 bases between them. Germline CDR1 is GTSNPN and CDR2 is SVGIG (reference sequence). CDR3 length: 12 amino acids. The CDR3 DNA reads TGTGCCTCTTTTTTCGTGAACACTGAAGCTTTCTTT. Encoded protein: CASFFVNTEAFF.